One and the same sample provided the 26 T cell receptor beta chains below, sequenced in a study of T cells in Graves' hyperthyroidism and ophthalmopathy. TCR beta CDR3 regions were amplified from RNA. An initial round of RT-PCR targeting the TCR CDR3 relied on the HTBI primer set. Each CDR3 protein gets one entry after TCRdb re-called the multiplex PCR reads with MiXCR. The repertoire holds about 760,000 distinct CDR3 sequences, about a third seen once, with less than 35% in the top ten. Sequencing was performed on blood. Receptors were obtained from a woman aged 35 to 49 with Graves' hyperthyroidism.

In this sample, this clonotype turned up a few times. The chain is built from TRBV9 and TRBJ1-1; D perhaps matches TRBD1 (5 bases). Looked up from germline, CDR1 is SGDLS and CDR2 is YYNGEE. V dropped 3 bases and J dropped 1 base, with 13 bases sitting between them. CDR3 length: 15 residues. The CDR3 nucleotides are TGTGCCAGCAGCGCCGGGGGTATGGGGAACACTGAAGCTTTCTTT. Translating gives CASSAGGMGNTEAFF.

This chain links TRBV7-9 with TRBJ1-4, with TRBD1 as a possible D gene (5 bases). CDR1 SEHNR and CDR2 FQNEAQ come from the germline V gene (reference sequence). This CDR3 is 16 amino acids long. Between the trimmed V and J ends, which lost 5 bases and 7 bases, there was a span of 20 bases. CDR3 protein: CASSPAAGAVAEKLFF. Here the CDR3 DNA reads TGTGCCAGCAGCCCCGCCGCTGGGGCGGTCGCTGAAAAACTGTTTTTT.

V is TRBV7-9 and J is TRBJ1-2, with 8 bases that match TRBD1. Germline V gene sequence: CDR1 SEHNR, CDR2 FQNEAQ (reference sequence). The CDR3 is made up of 14 amino acids. J was trimmed by 3 bases and V by 6 bases; bases with no gene match: 6. The CDR3 sequence: CASRQDREDYGYTF. In nucleotides, the CDR3 is TGTGCCAGCAGACAGGACAGGGAGGACTATGGCTACACCTTC. The full variable domain, completed using reference TRBV7-9 and TRBJ1-2, is DTGVSQNPRHKITKRGQNVTFRCDPISEHNRLYWYRQTLGQGPEFLTYFQNEAQLEKSRLLSDRFSAERPKGSFSTLEIQRTEQGDSAMYLCASRQDREDYGYTFGSGTRLTVV.

This clonotype has a count of ten or more. The V call is TRBV20-1, the J call TRBJ1-2; TRBD1 might be the D (6 bases). Germline V CDR1 and CDR2: DFQATT, SNEGSKA (reference sequence). CDR3 length equals 13 residues. V was cut by 1 base and J by 8 bases, with 14 bases left in between. The CDR3 sequence: CSARVTGAGGYTF. The DNA for the CDR3 is TGCAGTGCTAGAGTAACGGGGGCGGGAGGCTACACCTTC.

The chain couples TRBV4-3 to TRBJ1-4, with D hard to call. The CDR3 runs 15 residues. Trimming stripped 4 bases from V and 0 bases from J, with 9 bases between. Per the germline V gene, CDR1 is LGHNA and CDR2 is YSLEER. CDR3 nucleotides: TGCGCCAGCAGCCTCAAATATGCAACTAATGAAAAACTGTTTTTT. This codes for CASSLKYATNEKLFF.

About this clonotype itself: Being one base from a much bigger clone, this may be a read error. The chain is built from TRBV12-3 or TRBV12-4 and TRBJ1-2; perhaps TRBD1 as D (5 bases). The CDR3 consists of 15 residues. Trimming removed 1 base at V and 6 bases at J, with 15 bases between. Written as DNA, the CDR3 is TGTGCCAGCAGTTTAGGCTCGGGACGGAACCATGGCTACACCTTC. Translated: CASSLGSGRNHGYTF.

The V gene is TRBV7-2, the J gene TRBJ1-6, with TRBD1 matching over 10 bases. Germline V gene sequence: CDR1 SGHTA, CDR2 FQGNSA. There are 19 residues in the CDR3. Trimming took 3 bases from V and 7 from J; bases not matched to a gene: 15. The CDR3 region is CASSLGGPWTGGPNSPLHF. The DNA of the CDR3 is TGTGCCAGCAGCTTGGGGGGCCCGTGGACAGGGGGGCCCAATTCACCCCTCCACTTT.

Comment on this clonotype: A clone one base away is much larger, so this may be a read error. The chain employs TRBV10-2 and TRBJ1-2; no clear D gene. The length of the CDR3 is 12 residues. Germline lookup yields CDR1 WSHSY and CDR2 SAAADI. The CDR3 DNA reads as TGCGTCAGCAGTGAAAACCCATATGGCTACACCTTC. It specifies CVSSENPYGYTF.

The chain joins TRBV16 to TRBJ2-5; no firm D call. V dropped 4 bases and J dropped 1 base, with 13 bases sitting between them. There are 15 residues in the CDR3. Germline values: CDR1 KGHSY, CDR2 FQNENV. The DNA of the CDR3 is TGTGCCAGCAGCCGAGAGCAGCCTAGCCAAGAGACCCAGTACTTC. Translating gives CASSREQPSQETQYF.

This clonotype was detected ten times or more. The CDR3 coding sequence is TGTGCCAGCAGTCGGGGGGAAGAGACCCAGTACTTC. Its protein is CASSRGEETQYF. V usage is TRBV12-3 or TRBV12-4 and J usage is TRBJ2-5; 7 bases are shared with TRBD2. CDR3 length: 12 residues. V trimming: 5 bases; J trimming: 3 bases; junction bases outside the gene matches: 0.

This clonotype was observed a handful of times. The J gene is TRBJ1-1, the V gene TRBV4-3; D unclear. Germline assignment: CDR1 LGHNA and CDR2 YSLEER. CDR3 length: 15 residues. Trimming shortened V by 1 base and J by 1 base, and 10 bases separated the two germline ends. For the CDR3, the DNA is TGCGCCAGCAGCCAAGGTAGTTACAGGAACACTGAAGCTTTCTTT. It specifies CASSQGSYRNTEAFF.

This chain joins TRBV2 and TRBJ1-5; 7 bases are shared with TRBD1. The CDR3 consists of 15 residues. V was clipped by 3 bases and J by 7 bases; unmatched bases: 9. Germline assignment: CDR1 SNHLY and CDR2 FYNNEI. The CDR3 spells CASSDTRQGGQPQHF. For the CDR3, the DNA is TGTGCCAGCAGTGACACTCGACAGGGCGGACAGCCCCAGCATTTT.

This chain links TRBV29-1 with TRBJ1-4, with D hard to call. V shed 4 bases and J shed 7 bases, with 13 bases lying between them. The CDR3 runs 13 residues. CDR1 is SQVTM and CDR2 is ANQGSEA in the germline V gene. The CDR3 region has the DNA TGCAGCGTTGGAATCGGGATGTCTGAAAAACTGTTTTTT. Its translation: CSVGIGMSEKLFF.

This clonotype was picked up many times. The chain couples TRBV5-1 to TRBJ2-7; D uncertain. Germline V gives CDR1 SGHRS, CDR2 YFSETQ. This CDR3 region has 14 residues. The V gene lost 0 bases and the J gene lost 9 bases, with 16 bases spanning the gap. The CDR3 coding sequence is TGCGCCAGCAGCTTGGGGATTGATGCCAACGTGCAGTACTTC. Translation: CASSLGIDANVQYF.

The rearrangement links TRBV19 to TRBJ2-7; no clear D. This CDR3 is 14 amino acids long. Trimming left V 5 bases short and J 1 base short, with 12 bases between. Per the germline V gene, CDR1 is LNHDA and CDR2 is SQIVND (reference sequence). The CDR3 protein is CASSPKRVSYEQYF. CDR3 nucleotide sequence: TGTGCCAGTAGTCCCAAGCGAGTATCCTACGAGCAGTACTTC.

The V and J genes are TRBV30 and TRBJ1-1; 8 bases map to TRBD1. With V trimmed by 4 bases and J by 2 bases, 12 bases remained unmatched. CDR1 GTSNPN and CDR2 SVGIG come from the germline V gene (reference sequence). The length of the CDR3 is 16 residues. CDR3 coding DNA: TGTGCCTGGACTGGACAGGGTGGGTCCGATAACACTGAAGCTTTCTTT. Its protein is CAWTGQGGSDNTEAFF.

This clonotype was observed many times. The V call is TRBV19, the J call TRBJ1-3; 7 bases agree with TRBD1. CDR1 and CDR2 (germline): LNHDA, SQIVND (reference sequence). This CDR3 has 15 amino acids. The ends lost 8 bases at V and 0 bases at J; junction bases unmatched: 7. In DNA form, the CDR3 reads TGTGCCAGTCGTAACAGGGGCACCTCTGGAAACACCATATATTTT. Its translation is CASRNRGTSGNTIYF.

The chain couples TRBV3-1 to TRBJ1-5; D is uncertain. The CDR3 extends over 14 amino acids. Germline V lookup: CDR1 LGHDT, CDR2 YNNKEL (reference sequence). The germline V and J ends were trimmed by 3 bases and 5 bases, with 11 bases remaining between them. The CDR3: CASSQEWSHQPQHF. DNA for the CDR3: TGTGCCAGCAGCCAGGAGTGGTCTCATCAGCCCCAGCATTTT.

This sequence joins TRBV25-1 and TRBJ2-5; 7 bases align to TRBD2. Germline-derived CDR1 and CDR2 are MGHDK and SYGVNS. Losses at the gene ends were 3 bases for V and 7 bases for J; bases not matched to a gene: 14. There are 16 residues in the CDR3. The CDR3 spells CASSDAVGGNQLTQYF. Here the CDR3 DNA reads TGTGCCAGCAGTGACGCGGTGGGGGGGAACCAACTGACCCAGTACTTC. Together with reference TRBV25-1 and TRBJ2-5, the CDR3 gives the full variable domain: EADIYQTPRYLVIGTGKKITLECSQTMGHDKMYWYQQDPGMELHLIHYSYGVNSTEKGDLSSESTVSRIRTEHFPLTLESARPSHTSQYLCASSDAVGGNQLTQYFGPGTRLLVL.

The chain couples TRBV19 to TRBJ2-1, with D perhaps TRBD1 (5 bases). The V gene's germline CDR1 is LNHDA and CDR2 SQIVND (reference sequence). V lost 5 bases to trimming and J lost 3 bases, with 8 bases between them. The CDR3 sequence is 13 residues long. The CDR3 region has the DNA TGTGCCAGTAGTTATAGGGGCTACAATGAGCAGTTCTTC. Translating gives CASSYRGYNEQFF.

The table lists this clonotype with a few counts. The V and J genes are TRBV7-2 and TRBJ1-6, with D possibly TRBD1 on 5 matching bases. Trimming took 5 bases from V and 1 from J, leaving 15 bases between them. The germline V gene encodes CDR1 SGHTA and CDR2 FQGNSA. The CDR3 has 17 residues. The CDR3 nucleotides read TGTGCCAGCAGCCAAGATGTAGGGGTTTCCTATAATTCACCCCTCCACTTT. Translated, it gives CASSQDVGVSYNSPLHF.

CDR3 nucleotides: TGTGCCAGCAGTGAAGGACAGTTCTATTCACCCCTCCACTTT. This encodes CASSEGQFYSPLHF. The V call is TRBV6-5, the J call TRBJ1-6; perhaps TRBD1 as D (6 bases). Germline CDR1 MNHEY, CDR2 SVGAGI. The ends were cut back, 5 bases at V and 8 bases at J, with 13 bases in the middle. The CDR3 spans 14 residues.

This clonotype was seen only a few times. The chain couples TRBV20-1 to TRBJ2-2, with TRBD2 as a possible D gene (6 bases). The V gene lost 0 bases and the J gene lost 6 bases, with 14 bases spanning the gap. Germline V lookup: CDR1 DFQATT, CDR2 SNEGSKA (reference sequence). The CDR3 contains 15 residues. DNA of the CDR3: TGCAGTGCTAGAGATGCCGGGGGAAGGTCCGGGGAGCTGTTTTTT. Its translation is CSARDAGGRSGELFF.

The chain carries TRBV29-1 and TRBJ1-1; TRBD1 might be the D (5 bases). The V end was cut by 4 bases, the J end by 7 bases, with 16 bases between. Germline CDR1 reads SQVTM; CDR2 reads ANQGSEA. This CDR3 comprises 13 residues. This CDR3 reads CSVVGTGLGEAFF. CDR3 bases: TGCAGCGTTGTTGGGACGGGTTTAGGTGAAGCTTTCTTT.

This clonotype was picked up a small number of times. The V gene is TRBV5-5, the J gene TRBJ1-5; 9 positions match TRBD1. Trimming removed 1 base from V and 4 bases from J; junction bases left unmatched: 6. CDR1 is SGHKS and CDR2 is YYEKEE in the germline V gene (reference sequence). This CDR3 has 16 residues. CDR3 amino acids: CASSLSYDRGNQPQHF. For the CDR3, the DNA is TGTGCCAGCAGCTTGTCGTATGACAGGGGGAATCAGCCCCAGCATTTT. The variable domain in full, with the rest retrieved from reference TRBV5-5 and TRBJ1-5, is DAGVTQSPTHLIKTRGQQVTLRCSPISGHKSVSWYQQVLGQGPQFIFQYYEKEERGRGNFPDRFSARQFPNYSSELNVNALLLGDSALYLCASSLSYDRGNQPQHFGDGTRLSIL.

The V call is TRBV28, the J call TRBJ2-6; D perhaps matches TRBD1 (5 bases). The V end was cut by 4 bases, the J end by 0 bases, with 16 bases between. This CDR3 has 18 amino acids. Germline CDR1 reads MDHEN; CDR2 reads SYDVKM. The CDR3 sequence: CASSSPTARISGANVLTF. The CDR3 coding sequence is TGTGCCAGCAGTTCCCCGACAGCCCGGATCTCTGGGGCCAACGTCCTGACTTTC. The full variable domain, in which reference TRBV28 and TRBJ2-6 provide the parts outside the CDR3, is DVKVTQSSRYLVKRTGEKVFLECVQDMDHENMFWYRQDPGLGLRLIYFSYDVKMKEKGDIPEGYSVSREKKERFSLILESASTNQTSMYLCASSSPTARISGANVLTFGAGSRLTVL.